The 12 T cell receptor beta chains below come from one sample, sequenced in a study of CD8 T cells in ankylosing spondylitis. TCRdb redid the calling of the 5' RACE reads with MiXCR, one entry per CDR3 protein. The sample lists about 240,000 distinct CDR3 sequences; 8.6% were seen once. What was sequenced was blood, either unsorted or a sorted T cell fraction (not recorded which). The receptor source for this set is a male donor with ankylosing spondylitis or in good health (not recorded which).

In its sample, this clonotype was seen many times. V and J are TRBV5-6 and TRBJ1-4, with D maybe TRBD1 (6 bases). Trimming cost V 4 bases and J 8 bases, with 24 bases left between them. Per germline, CDR1 SGHDT and CDR2 YYEEEE. This CDR3 region has 17 residues. As DNA, the CDR3 is TGTGCCAGCAGCCCAACTCAGACACAGGGAATTCGCGAAAAACTGTTTTTT. Encoded protein: CASSPTQTQGIREKLFF.

In this sample, this clonotype turned up many times. The V and J genes are TRBV5-1 and TRBJ1-1; 8 bases align to TRBD1. Germline V gene lookup returns CDR1 SGHRS and CDR2 YFSETQ. V shed 4 bases, J shed 2 bases, and the junction held 4 bases outside the gene matches. The CDR3 has 14 residues. The CDR3 loop is CASSRGQGNTEAFF. CDR3 DNA sequence: TGCGCCAGCAGCAGAGGACAGGGAAACACTGAAGCTTTCTTT.

This clonotype came up many times. This rearrangement joins TRBV5-1 to TRBJ1-1; no clear D. With 5 bases removed from V and 5 bases from J, the gap between germline ends came to 10 bases. Germline V lookup: CDR1 SGHRS, CDR2 YFSETQ. CDR3 length: 12 amino acids. CDR3 sequence: CASSFSETEAFF. In DNA, the CDR3 is TGCGCCAGCAGTTTCAGTGAAACTGAAGCTTTCTTT.

This clonotype was recorded at least ten times. V gene TRBV20-1 combines with J gene TRBJ1-1, with D possibly matching TRBD1 (6 bases). With 1 base removed from V and 5 bases from J, the gap between germline ends came to 14 bases. Per the germline V gene, CDR1 is DFQATT and CDR2 is SNEGSKA (reference sequence). The CDR3 is made up of 14 amino acids. The CDR3 sequence: CSARVASGATEAFF. In nucleotides, the CDR3 is TGCAGTGCTAGAGTCGCCTCGGGGGCAACTGAAGCTTTCTTT.

This clonotype has a single count. It may be a read error: a sequence one base away is much more abundant. The V and J genes are TRBV20-1 and TRBJ2-5, with 9 bases that match TRBD2. Trimming at V came to 0 bases and at J to 5 bases, leaving 7 bases not matched to a gene. The CDR3 runs 15 residues. The germline gives CDR1 DFQATT, CDR2 SNEGSKA (reference sequence). The CDR3 is CSARDPQREVETQYF. The DNA of the CDR3 is TGCAGTGCTAGAGATCCCCAGCGGGAGGTTGAGACCCAGTACTTC.

As regards this clonotype: An end of the junction does not agree with germline; a read error may underlie this. The V and J genes are TRBV5-5 and TRBJ1-1; 7 nucleotides line up with TRBD1. Germline assignment: CDR1 SGHKS and CDR2 YYEKEE (reference sequence). The CDR3 sequence is 13 residues long. The CDR3 DNA sequence: TGTGCCTGCAGCTTGGTCGAGACAGGGCGAGCTTTCTTT. Translating gives CACSLVETGRAFF. Full variable domain (rest looked up from reference TRBV5-5 and TRBJ1-1): DAGVTQSPTHLIKTRGQQVTLRCSPISGHKSVSWYQQVLGQGPQFIFQYYEKEERGRGNFPDRFSARQFPNYSSELNVNALLLGDSALYLCACSLVETGRAFFGQGTRLTVV.

Ten or more counts support this clonotype. This rearrangement joins TRBV20-1 to TRBJ2-5, with a weak D call TRBD1 (7 bases). Germline loops: CDR1 DFQATT, CDR2 SNEGSKA (reference sequence). The CDR3 consists of 13 residues. Trimming pared 4 bases from V and 1 base from J, leaving 10 bases between. This CDR3 reads CSATRGVQETQYF. The CDR3 nucleotides read TGCAGTGCTACCAGGGGGGTCCAAGAGACCCAGTACTTC.

This clonotype has at least ten counts. V gene TRBV5-5 combines with J gene TRBJ2-3; TRBD2 might be the D (5 bases). Trimming left V 4 bases short and J 11 bases short, with 17 bases between. The CDR3 is 13 residues long. In germline, CDR1 is SGHKS, CDR2 YYEKEE (reference sequence). CDR3 in amino acids: CASSDRTEVQQYF. In nucleotides, the CDR3 is TGTGCCAGCAGCGATAGGACGGAGGTTCAGCAGTATTTT.

This clonotype was seen only a few times. V and J are TRBV5-1 and TRBJ2-5; D remains unclear. CDR1 SGHRS and CDR2 YFSETQ come from the germline V gene. The CDR3 extends over 14 amino acids. With 0 bases removed from V and 3 bases from J, the gap between germline ends came to 9 bases. The CDR3 region is CASSLATAEETQYF. Here the CDR3 DNA reads TGCGCCAGCAGCTTGGCCACCGCGGAAGAGACCCAGTACTTC.

This clonotype came up many times. This chain links TRBV25-1 with TRBJ1-1; TRBD1 matches 7 bases. Germline V CDR1 and CDR2: MGHDK, SYGVNS. The CDR3 is made up of 14 amino acids. V trimming: 1 base; J trimming: 5 bases; junction bases outside the gene matches: 4. CDR3 sequence: CASSESQGRTEAFF. The CDR3 bases are TGTGCCAGCAGTGAATCACAGGGGAGGACTGAAGCTTTCTTT.

The sample holds many counts of this clonotype. This chain links TRBV20-1 with TRBJ2-7; D is undetermined. The ends were cut back, 5 bases at V and 4 bases at J, with 12 bases in the middle. There are 12 residues in the CDR3. Germline CDR1 and CDR2: DFQATT and SNEGSKA (reference sequence). The CDR3 region has the DNA TGCAGTGCTGCCCCTTGGGGTTACGAGCAGTACTTC. Protein: CSAAPWGYEQYF.

This sequence joins TRBV5-4 and TRBJ1-2; D gene uncertain. CDR3 size: 13 residues. Germline V lookup: CDR1 SGHNT, CDR2 YYREEE (reference sequence). Trimming pared 0 bases from V and 8 bases from J, leaving 11 bases between. The CDR3 DNA follows: TGTGCCAGCAGCTTGGGAGGGAACGGCGGCTACACCTTC. Translated, it gives CASSLGGNGGYTF.